This paragraph covers one T cell receptor (beta chain) sequence. The clone's antigen remains unknown. No base qualities exist here, and no much larger clone lies one base off it. This sample is part of a study of cytomegalovirus exposure and HLA in healthy donors (dated by TCRdb to about 2017). Broadly, across the study: According to a later analysis, one platform produced both the 110 or so validation repertoires and the approximately 670 repertoires of the first cohort. The study aimed to test whether signatures of past pathogen exposure could be identified by cataloging public T cell receptors. Along with the roughly 670-subject first cohort, a separate validation cohort of 120 different subjects was used. High-throughput TCR immunosequencing, statistical association of individual TCRs with disease status, and machine learning were combined to predict cytomegalovirus infection status. Findings and caveats that apply to the study as a whole: According to the authors, the approach could potentially be generalized to other disease states and immunological phenotypes. While some public TCRs were present in many individuals, most TCR sequences turned up only very rarely across donors. Cytomegalovirus status was reported to be diagnosed by the classifier with high specificity and sensitivity in both the original and validation cohorts. In vitro tests confirmed that three of the cytomegalovirus-associated TCR beta chains recognize cytomegalovirus antigens. In a later analysis, TCRs clustered in the first cohort were found to also tend to co-occur in the roughly 120 validation repertoires, with 85% to 95% of cluster scores above 0. A total of roughly 160 TCR beta chains were listed by the study as associated with cytomegalovirus. All 130 or so repertoires were used to score co-occurrence in the validation cohort in a later analysis, because that analysis had no HLA typing for the cohort.

As encoded in the germline V gene, CDR1 is SQVTM while CDR2 is ANQGSEA. From the cysteine through the phenylalanine, the CDR3 covers 17 amino acids. Kept here is only the CDR3 DNA, which spans 51 bases and is read in frame from base 1. The junction shows trimming of 5 bases on V and 1 base on J, and the gene matches do not reach 13 bases of it. Separate from the approximately 700-subject first cohort, the validation cohort of 90 to 150 subjects was the group to which the donors belonged. The library came from the immunoSEQ multiplex PCR assay. From the authors' description of their analysis: A statistical classification framework was built for diagnosing cytomegalovirus status from the catalog of TCR beta chain sequences. TCRdb re-hosts the immuneACCESS table, in-frame sequences only. Its copies lack some clones; in the studies checked, an unresolved V gene accounts for under half of them, and the cause for the rest is not known. The V and J calls and the clone size are those of that table, but D and trimming were determined from the DNA. The table for this sample lists 130,000 or so clones; roughly 90% of them were counted only once. The ten largest clones represent 1.5% to 2% of the sample.

Material: PBMCs. The V and J segments used are TRBV29-1 and TRBJ2-1; a stretch of 8 junction bases matches TRBD2. The clonotype comes from a woman aged 18 to 35 in good health and CMV-seronegative. The CDR3 protein sequence reads: CSVIGRSGGDSYNEQFF. The DNA sequence is as follows: TGCAGCGTTATAGGACGAAGCGGGGGAGATTCCTACAATGAGCAGTTCTTC.